This TCR beta chain was recorded in a study of blood T cell repertoires in COVID-19. Study as a whole: From the United States, Italy and Spain came samples of acute and convalescent COVID-19.

The CDR3 is 15 amino acids. The germline V gene encodes CDR1 LGHNA and CDR2 YSLEER. The V gene lost 0 bases and the J gene lost 10 bases, with 13 bases spanning the gap. Within the sample, this clone is medium-sized. In the original processing: Nucleated cell counts were estimated from reference gene primer amplification. Libraries were prepared by immunoSEQ multiplex PCR; TCRdb keeps only in-frame clonotypes and omits some of them. The DNA was the basis for D and trimming; V, J and clone size are from that table. The data hold 100,000 to 110,000 clones, with 70% to 80% observed a single time. The V and J genes are TRBV4-3 and TRBJ1-6; no definite D call. Material: peripheral blood. The sequence came from a woman in her 70s with acute or convalescent COVID-19. The CDR3 coding sequence is TGCGCCAGCAGCCAAGAGTGGCAGGCATCATCACCCCTCCACTTT. Protein sequence: CASSQEWQASSPLHF.